The clone carrying this T cell receptor (beta chain) was seen a few times. What it binds is not known. For the second PCR, which ran for about 6 to 12 cycles, a sample-barcoded 5' primer and a J-beta primer mix were used. Every single cDNA molecule received a tag from a template-switch adaptor with 12 random nucleotides. Sequencing recovered at least 3 million CDR3-containing paired-end reads from each sample. TCRdb used MiXCR to reprocess the 5' RACE reads, holding one entry per CDR3 protein. The sample holds 550,000 to 650,000 distinct CDR3 sequences, 25% to 35% seen once. Peripheral blood samples of 7.5 to 10 milliliters were drawn from each donor. The entry originates in a study of blood T cells in healthy people across ages. From germline, CDR1 is SQVTM and CDR2 ANQGSEA. Trimming shortened V by 0 bases and J by 8 bases, and 7 bases separated the two germline ends. This CDR3 spans 11 amino acids.

Findings and caveats of the study: Since the PBMCs were unsorted, naive and antigen-experienced cells could not be conclusively compared.

This chain connects TRBV29-1 to TRBJ1-1; no clear D gene. The receptor's source is a woman aged 80 or over in good health. The source material was blood. The CDR3 reads CSVEELGEAFF. As DNA, the CDR3 is TGCAGCGTTGAAGAACTGGGGGAAGCTTTCTTT.